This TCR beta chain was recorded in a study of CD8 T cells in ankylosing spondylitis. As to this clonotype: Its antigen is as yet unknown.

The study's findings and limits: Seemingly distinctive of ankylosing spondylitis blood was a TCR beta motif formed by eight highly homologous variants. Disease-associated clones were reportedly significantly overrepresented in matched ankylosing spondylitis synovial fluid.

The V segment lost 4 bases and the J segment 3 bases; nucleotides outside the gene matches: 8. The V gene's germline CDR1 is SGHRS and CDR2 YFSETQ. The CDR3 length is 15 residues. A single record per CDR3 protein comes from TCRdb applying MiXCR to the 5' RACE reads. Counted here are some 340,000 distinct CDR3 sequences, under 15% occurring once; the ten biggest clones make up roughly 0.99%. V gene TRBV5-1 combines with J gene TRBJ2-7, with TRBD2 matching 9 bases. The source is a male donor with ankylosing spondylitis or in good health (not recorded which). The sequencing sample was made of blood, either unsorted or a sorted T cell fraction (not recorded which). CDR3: CASSPRPSGDYEQYF. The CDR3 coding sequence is TGCGCCAGCAGCCCAAGGCCTAGCGGGGACTACGAGCAGTACTTC. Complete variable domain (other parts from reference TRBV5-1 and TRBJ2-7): KAGVTQTPRYLIKTRGQQVTLSCSPISGHRSVSWYQQTPGQGLQFLFEYFSETQRNKGNFPGRFSGRQFSNSRSEMNVSTLELGDSALYLCASSPRPSGDYEQYFGPGTRLTVT.